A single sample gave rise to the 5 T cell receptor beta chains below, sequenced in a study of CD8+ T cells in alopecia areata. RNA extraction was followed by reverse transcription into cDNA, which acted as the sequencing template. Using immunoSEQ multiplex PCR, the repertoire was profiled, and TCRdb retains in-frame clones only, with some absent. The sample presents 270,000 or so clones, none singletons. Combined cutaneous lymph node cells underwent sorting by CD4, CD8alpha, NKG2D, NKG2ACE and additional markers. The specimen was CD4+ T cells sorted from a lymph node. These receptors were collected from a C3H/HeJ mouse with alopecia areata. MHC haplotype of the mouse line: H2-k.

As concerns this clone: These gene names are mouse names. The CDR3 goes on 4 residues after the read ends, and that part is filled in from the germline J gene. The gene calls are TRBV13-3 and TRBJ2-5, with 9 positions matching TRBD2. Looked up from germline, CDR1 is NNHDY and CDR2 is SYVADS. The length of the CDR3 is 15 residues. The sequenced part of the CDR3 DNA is TGTGCCAGCAGTGATGCATGGGGGGGCGCTGAC. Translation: CASSDAWGGAD. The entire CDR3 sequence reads CASSDAWGGADTQYF.

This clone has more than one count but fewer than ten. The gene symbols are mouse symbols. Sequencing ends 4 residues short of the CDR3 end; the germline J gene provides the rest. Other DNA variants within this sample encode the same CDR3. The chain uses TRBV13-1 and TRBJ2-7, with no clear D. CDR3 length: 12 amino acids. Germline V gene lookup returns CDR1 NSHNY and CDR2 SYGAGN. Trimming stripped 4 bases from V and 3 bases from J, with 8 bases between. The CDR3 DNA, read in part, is TGTGCCAGCAGTCCCACTGACTAT. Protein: CASSPTDY. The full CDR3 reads CASSPTDYEQYF.

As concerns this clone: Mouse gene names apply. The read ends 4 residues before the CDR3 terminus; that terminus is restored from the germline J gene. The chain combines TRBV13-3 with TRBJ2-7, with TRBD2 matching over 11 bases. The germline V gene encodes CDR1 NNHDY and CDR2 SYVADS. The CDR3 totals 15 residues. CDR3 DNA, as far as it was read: TGTGCCAGCAGTGATACTGGGGGGGCGCCCGAT. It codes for CASSDTGGAPD. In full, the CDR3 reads CASSDTGGAPDEQYF.

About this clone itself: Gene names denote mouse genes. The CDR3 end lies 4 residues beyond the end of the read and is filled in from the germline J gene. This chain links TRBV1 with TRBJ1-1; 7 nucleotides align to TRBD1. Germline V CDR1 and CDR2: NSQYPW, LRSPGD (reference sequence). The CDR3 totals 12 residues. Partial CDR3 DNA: TGCACCTGCAGTGCTTCAGGGGGA. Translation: CTCSASGG. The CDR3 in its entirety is CTCSASGGEVFF.

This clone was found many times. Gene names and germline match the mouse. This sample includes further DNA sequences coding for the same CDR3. The CDR3: CTCSAGTGGASAETLYF. The sequenced CDR3 bases are TGCACCTGCAGTGCAGGGACTGGGGGGGCAAGTGCAGAA. V usage is TRBV1 and J usage is TRBJ2-3; 13 bases fit TRBD2. The read terminates 4 residues before the CDR3 end, so the remaining end is supplied by the germline J gene. The V segment lost 1 base and the J segment 0 bases; nucleotides outside the gene matches: 1. Germline loops: CDR1 NSQYPW, CDR2 LRSPGD (reference sequence). The CDR3 length is 17 residues.